This T cell receptor (beta chain) appears in the sequencing data of a study of blood T cell repertoires in COVID-19. J lost 0 bases, V lost 1 base, and 8 bases had no gene match. CDR1 and CDR2 from the germline V gene are MNHNS and SASEGT. The CDR3 is made up of 17 amino acids. Source study methods: Estimated nucleated cell counts came from reference gene primer amplification. Profiling relied on immunoSEQ multiplex PCR, and the TCRdb table lists in-frame clones only, not all of them. From that table come the V and J calls and clone size; the DNA was used to work out D and trimming. The sample consists of about 86,000 clones, over 70% of them appearing once.

The chain links TRBV6-1 to TRBJ1-1; TRBD1 agrees at 7 bases. The specimen was peripheral blood. The receptor was isolated from a human donor in a cohort sampled during active COVID-19. In DNA form, the CDR3 reads TGTGCCAGCAGTGAAGGGTTTGGTGGGACAGTGAACACTGAAGCTTTCTTT. This gives the protein CASSEGFGGTVNTEAFF.